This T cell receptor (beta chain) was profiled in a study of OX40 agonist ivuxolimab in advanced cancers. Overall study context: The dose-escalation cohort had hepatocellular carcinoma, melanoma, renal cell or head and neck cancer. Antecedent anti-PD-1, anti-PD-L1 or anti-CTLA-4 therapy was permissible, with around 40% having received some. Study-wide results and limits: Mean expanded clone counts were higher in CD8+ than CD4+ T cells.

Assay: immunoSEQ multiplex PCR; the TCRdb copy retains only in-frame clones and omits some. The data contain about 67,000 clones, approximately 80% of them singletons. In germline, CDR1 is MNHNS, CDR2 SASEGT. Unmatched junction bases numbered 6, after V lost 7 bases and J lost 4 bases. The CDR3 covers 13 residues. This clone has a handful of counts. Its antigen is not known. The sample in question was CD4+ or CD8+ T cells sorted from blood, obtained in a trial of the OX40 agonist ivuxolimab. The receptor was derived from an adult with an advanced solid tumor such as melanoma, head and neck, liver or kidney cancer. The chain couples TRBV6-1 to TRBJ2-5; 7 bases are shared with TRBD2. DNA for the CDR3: TGTGCCAGCACGCGGGAGTATGGAGAGACCCAGTACTTC. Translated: CASTREYGETQYF.